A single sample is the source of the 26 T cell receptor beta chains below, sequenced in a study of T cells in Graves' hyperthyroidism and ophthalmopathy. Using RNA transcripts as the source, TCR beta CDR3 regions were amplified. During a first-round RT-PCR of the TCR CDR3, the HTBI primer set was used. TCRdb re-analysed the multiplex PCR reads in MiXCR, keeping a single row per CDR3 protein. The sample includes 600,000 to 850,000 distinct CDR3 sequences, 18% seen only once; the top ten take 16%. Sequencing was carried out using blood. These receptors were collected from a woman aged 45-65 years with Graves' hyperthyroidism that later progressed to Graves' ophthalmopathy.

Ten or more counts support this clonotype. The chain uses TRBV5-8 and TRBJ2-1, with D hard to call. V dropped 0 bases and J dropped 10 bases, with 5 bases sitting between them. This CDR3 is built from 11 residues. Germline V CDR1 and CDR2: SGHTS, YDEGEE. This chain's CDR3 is CASSLAQEQFF. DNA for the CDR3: TGTGCCAGCAGCTTGGCCCAAGAGCAGTTCTTC.

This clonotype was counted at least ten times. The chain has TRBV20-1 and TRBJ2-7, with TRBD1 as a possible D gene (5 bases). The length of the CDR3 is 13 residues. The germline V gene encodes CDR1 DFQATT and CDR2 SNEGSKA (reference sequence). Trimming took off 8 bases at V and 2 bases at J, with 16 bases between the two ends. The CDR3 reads CSPERGMAYEQYF. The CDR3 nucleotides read TGCAGTCCTGAAAGGGGAATGGCCTACGAGCAGTACTTC.

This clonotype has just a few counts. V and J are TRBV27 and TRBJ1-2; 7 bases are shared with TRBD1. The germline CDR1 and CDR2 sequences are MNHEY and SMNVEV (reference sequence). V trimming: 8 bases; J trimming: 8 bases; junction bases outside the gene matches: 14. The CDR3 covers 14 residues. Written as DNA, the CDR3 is TGTGCCAGCGGTGCCCCACAGGGGATAAGGGGCTACACCTTC. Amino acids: CASGAPQGIRGYTF.

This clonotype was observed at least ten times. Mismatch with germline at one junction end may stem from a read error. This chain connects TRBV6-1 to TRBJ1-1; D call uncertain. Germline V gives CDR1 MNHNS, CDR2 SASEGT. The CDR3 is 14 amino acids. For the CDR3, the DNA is TGTGCCAGCATTGAATGGGGTGGCGGCACTGAAGCTTTCTTT. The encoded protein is CASIEWGGGTEAFF.

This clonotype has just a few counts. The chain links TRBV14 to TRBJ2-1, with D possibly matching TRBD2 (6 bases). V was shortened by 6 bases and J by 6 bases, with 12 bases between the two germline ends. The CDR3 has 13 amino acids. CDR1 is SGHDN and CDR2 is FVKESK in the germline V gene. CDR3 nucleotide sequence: TGTGCCAGCAGACTAGGCGGGGTCAATGAGCAGTTCTTC. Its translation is CASRLGGVNEQFF. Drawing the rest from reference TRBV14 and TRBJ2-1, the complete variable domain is EAGVTQFPSHSVIEKGQTVTLRCDPISGHDNLYWYRRVMGKEIKFLLHFVKESKQDESGMPNNRFLAERTGGTYSTLKVQPAELEDSGVYFCASRLGGVNEQFFGPGTRLTVL.

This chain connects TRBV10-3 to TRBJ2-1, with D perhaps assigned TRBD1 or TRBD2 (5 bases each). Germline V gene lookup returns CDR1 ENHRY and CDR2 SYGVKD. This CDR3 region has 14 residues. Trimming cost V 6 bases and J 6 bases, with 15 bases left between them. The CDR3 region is CAISPGTLGNEQFF. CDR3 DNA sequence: TGTGCCATCAGCCCTGGGACCCTGGGCAATGAGCAGTTCTTC.

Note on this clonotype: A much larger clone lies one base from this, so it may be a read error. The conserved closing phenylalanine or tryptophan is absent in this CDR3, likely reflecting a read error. For the CDR3, the DNA is TGTGCCAGCAGTGAATGGTCTCAGGGCTATGAAAAACTGTTTTCT. Protein sequence: CASSEWSQGYEKLFS. The chain is built from TRBV2 and TRBJ1-4; tentatively, D is TRBD1 (5 bases). The CDR3 runs to 15 residues. V lost 2 bases and J 6 bases, leaving 13 bases between the germline ends. Germline V gene data show CDR1 as SNHLY and CDR2 as FYNNEI.

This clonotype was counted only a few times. The CDR3 here is CANAPGTDVLYTF. In DNA form, the CDR3 reads TGTGCCAACGCACCCGGGACGGATGTCCTTTACACCTTC. The chain uses TRBV6-1 and TRBJ1-2, with D possibly TRBD1 on 5 matching bases. The CDR3 spans 13 residues. V was trimmed by 10 bases and J by 11 bases, leaving 23 bases between them. Germline V gene data show CDR1 as MNHNS and CDR2 as SASEGT.

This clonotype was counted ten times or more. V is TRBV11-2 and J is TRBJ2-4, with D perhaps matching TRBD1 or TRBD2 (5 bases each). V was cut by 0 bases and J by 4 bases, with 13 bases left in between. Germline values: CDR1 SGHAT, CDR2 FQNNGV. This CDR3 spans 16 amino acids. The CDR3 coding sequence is TGTGCCAGCAGCTTAGATTTGGGGGACCATAAAAACATTCAGTACTTC. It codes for CASSLDLGDHKNIQYF.

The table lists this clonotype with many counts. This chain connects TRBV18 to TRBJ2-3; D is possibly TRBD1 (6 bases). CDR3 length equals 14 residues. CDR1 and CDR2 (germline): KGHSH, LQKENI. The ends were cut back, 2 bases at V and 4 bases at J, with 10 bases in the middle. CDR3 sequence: CASSPDRNPDTQYF. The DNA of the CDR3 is TGTGCCAGCTCACCAGACAGGAACCCAGATACGCAGTATTTT.

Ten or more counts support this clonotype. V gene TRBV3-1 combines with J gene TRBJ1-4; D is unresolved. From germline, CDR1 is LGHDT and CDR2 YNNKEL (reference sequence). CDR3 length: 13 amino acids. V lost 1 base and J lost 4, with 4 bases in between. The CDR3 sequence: CASSQGRNEKLFF. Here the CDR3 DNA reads TGTGCCAGCAGCCAAGGTCGTAATGAAAAACTGTTTTTT. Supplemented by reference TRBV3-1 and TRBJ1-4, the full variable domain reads DTAVSQTPKYLVTQMGNDKSIKCEQNLGHDTMYWYKQDSKKFLKIMFSYNNKELIINETVPNRFSPKSPDKAHLNLHINSLELGDSAVYFCASSQGRNEKLFFGSGTQLSVL.

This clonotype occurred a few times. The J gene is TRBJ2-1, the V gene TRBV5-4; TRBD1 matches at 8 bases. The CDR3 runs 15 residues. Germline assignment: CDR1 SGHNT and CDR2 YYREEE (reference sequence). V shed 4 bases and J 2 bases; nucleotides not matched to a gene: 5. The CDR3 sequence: CASSPMTGAYNEQFF. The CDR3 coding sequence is TGTGCCAGCAGCCCGATGACAGGGGCCTACAATGAGCAGTTCTTC.

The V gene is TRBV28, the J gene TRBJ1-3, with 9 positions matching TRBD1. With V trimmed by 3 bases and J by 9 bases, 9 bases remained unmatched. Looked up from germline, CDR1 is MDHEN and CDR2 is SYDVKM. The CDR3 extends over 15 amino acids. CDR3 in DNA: TGTGCCAGCAGTTTTAGGGGACAGGGTGATTTCACCATATATTTT. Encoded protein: CASSFRGQGDFTIYF.

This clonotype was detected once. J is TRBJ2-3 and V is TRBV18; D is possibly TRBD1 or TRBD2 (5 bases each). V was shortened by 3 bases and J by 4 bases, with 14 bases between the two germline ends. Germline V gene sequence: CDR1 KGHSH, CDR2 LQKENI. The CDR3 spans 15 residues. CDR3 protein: CASSPLTRGADTQYF. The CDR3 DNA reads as TGTGCCAGCTCACCCCTAACTAGGGGTGCAGATACGCAGTATTTT.

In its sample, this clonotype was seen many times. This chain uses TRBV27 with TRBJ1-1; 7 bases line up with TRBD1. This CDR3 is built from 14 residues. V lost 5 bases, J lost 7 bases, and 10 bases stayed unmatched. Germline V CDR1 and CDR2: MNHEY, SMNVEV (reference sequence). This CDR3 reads CASSLGPTGNEAFF. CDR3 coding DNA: TGTGCCAGCAGTCTCGGCCCGACAGGGAATGAAGCTTTCTTT.

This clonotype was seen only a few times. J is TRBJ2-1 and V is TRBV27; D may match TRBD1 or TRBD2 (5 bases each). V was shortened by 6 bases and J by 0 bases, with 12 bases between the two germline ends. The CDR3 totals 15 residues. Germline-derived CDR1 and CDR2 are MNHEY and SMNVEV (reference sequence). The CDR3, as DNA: TGTGCCAGCAGAGCACCAGGGAGCTCCTACAATGAGCAGTTCTTC. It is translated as CASRAPGSSYNEQFF.

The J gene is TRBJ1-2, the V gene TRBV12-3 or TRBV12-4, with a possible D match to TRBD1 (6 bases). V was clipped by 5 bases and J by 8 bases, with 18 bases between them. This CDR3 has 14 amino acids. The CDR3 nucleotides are TGTGCCAGCAGTGTAAACGGGGGGGCGCAGGGCTACACCTTC. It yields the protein CASSVNGGAQGYTF.

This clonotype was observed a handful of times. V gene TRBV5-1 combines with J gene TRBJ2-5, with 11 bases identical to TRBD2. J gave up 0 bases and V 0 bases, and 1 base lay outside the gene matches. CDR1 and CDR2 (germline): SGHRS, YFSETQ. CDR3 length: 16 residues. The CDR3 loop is CASSLGLAGHQETQYF. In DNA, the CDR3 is TGCGCCAGCAGCTTGGGACTAGCGGGGCACCAAGAGACCCAGTACTTC.

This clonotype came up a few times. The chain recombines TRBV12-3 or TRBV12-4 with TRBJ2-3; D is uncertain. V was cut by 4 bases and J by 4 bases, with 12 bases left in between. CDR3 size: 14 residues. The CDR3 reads CASSYVPAADTQYF. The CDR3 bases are TGTGCCAGCAGTTATGTACCTGCAGCAGATACGCAGTATTTT.

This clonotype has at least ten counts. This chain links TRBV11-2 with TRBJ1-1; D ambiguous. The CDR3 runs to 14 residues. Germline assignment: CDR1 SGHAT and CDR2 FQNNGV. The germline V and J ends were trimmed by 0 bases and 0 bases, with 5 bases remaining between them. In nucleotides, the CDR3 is TGTGCCAGCAGCTTAGAGCCGGTGAACACTGAAGCTTTCTTT. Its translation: CASSLEPVNTEAFF.

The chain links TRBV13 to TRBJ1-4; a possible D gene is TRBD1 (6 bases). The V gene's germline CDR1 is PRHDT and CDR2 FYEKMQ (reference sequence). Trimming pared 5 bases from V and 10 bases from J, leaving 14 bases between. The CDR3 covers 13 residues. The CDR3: CASSPGQGLKLFF. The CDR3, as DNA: TGTGCCAGCAGCCCGGGGCAGGGGTTAAAACTGTTTTTT.

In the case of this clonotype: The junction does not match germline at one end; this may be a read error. Here the CDR3 reads CPSSPRASGGIYNEQFF. CDR3 nucleotides: TGTCCCAGCAGCCCTCGGGCTAGCGGGGGGATTTACAATGAGCAGTTCTTC. The chain recombines TRBV14 with TRBJ2-1; TRBD2 agrees at 11 bases. Per germline, CDR1 SGHDN and CDR2 FVKESK. This CDR3 comprises 17 residues.

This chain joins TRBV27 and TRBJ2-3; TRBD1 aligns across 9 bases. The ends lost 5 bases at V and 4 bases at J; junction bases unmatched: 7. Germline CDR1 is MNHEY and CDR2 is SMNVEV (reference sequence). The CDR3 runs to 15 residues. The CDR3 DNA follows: TGTGCCAGCAGTCCCGGACAGGGGATTTCAGATACGCAGTATTTT. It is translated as CASSPGQGISDTQYF.

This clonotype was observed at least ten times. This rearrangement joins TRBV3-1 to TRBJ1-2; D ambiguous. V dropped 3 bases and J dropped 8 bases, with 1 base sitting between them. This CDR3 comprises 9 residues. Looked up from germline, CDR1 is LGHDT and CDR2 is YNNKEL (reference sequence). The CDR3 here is CASSHGYTF. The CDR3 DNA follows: TGTGCCAGCAGCCACGGCTACACCTTC.

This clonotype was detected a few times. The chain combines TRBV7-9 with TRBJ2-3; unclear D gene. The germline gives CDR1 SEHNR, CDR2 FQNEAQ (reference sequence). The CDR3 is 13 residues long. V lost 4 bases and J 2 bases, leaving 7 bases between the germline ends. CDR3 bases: TGTGCCAGCAGCTCGGAAAACACAGATACGCAGTATTTT. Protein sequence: CASSSENTDTQYF.

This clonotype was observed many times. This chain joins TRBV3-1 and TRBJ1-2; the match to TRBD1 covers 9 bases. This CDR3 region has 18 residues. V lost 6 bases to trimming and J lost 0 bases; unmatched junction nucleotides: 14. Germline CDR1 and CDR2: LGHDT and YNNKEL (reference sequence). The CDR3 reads CASSRQGDPNPTNYGYTF. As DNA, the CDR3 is TGTGCCAGCAGTCGACAGGGGGATCCGAACCCTACTAACTATGGCTACACCTTC.